These 21 T cell receptor beta chains share one sample of origin, sequenced in a study of technical replicates of blood from four donors. The data were produced by immunoSEQ multiplex PCR, yet TCRdb's version contains in-frame clones alone and is incomplete. In the table there are roughly 60,000 clones, 90% to 95% of which are singletons. Sequenced: PBMCs. These receptors came from a human donor in good health. Some clones in this sample may be carry-over from other donors' samples.

V is TRBV12-5 and J is TRBJ2-7; D unresolved. The V end lost 2 bases, the J end lost 6 bases, and 5 bases lay between the germline ends. Germline V gene sequence: CDR1 LGHNT, CDR2 FRNRAP. The CDR3 consists of 11 residues. The CDR3 sequence is CASGLSGEQYF. The CDR3 DNA reads as TGTGCTAGTGGTTTGTCCGGCGAGCAGTACTTC.

This clone was seen a handful of times. This chain uses TRBV12-1 with TRBJ2-7; TRBD2, as called in the table, went unchecked against the DNA. TRBV12-1 is classified as a pseudogene. This CDR3 has 12 amino acids. CDR3 region: CASSGDFYEQYF. The CDR3 region has the DNA TGTGCCAGCAGCGGGGACTTCTACGAGCAGTACTTC.

The chain employs TRBV12-5 and TRBJ2-2, with D uncertain. V was trimmed by 3 bases and J by 5 bases, leaving 10 bases between them. In germline, CDR1 is LGHNT, CDR2 FRNRAP. This CDR3 comprises 14 residues. CDR3 in DNA: TGTGCTAGTGGTTTCCCTCTATCGACCGGGGAGCTGTTTTTT. Translated, it gives CASGFPLSTGELFF.

CDR3 nucleotides: TGCGCCAGCAGCTTCGGGGGGGCTGGAGATACGCAGTATTTT. This encodes CASSFGGAGDTQYF. This sequence joins TRBV5-1 and TRBJ2-3; 8 nucleotides line up with TRBD2. With 2 bases clipped from V and 5 bases from J, the junction kept 4 bases outside the gene matches. The CDR3 is 14 residues long. Germline loops: CDR1 SGHRS, CDR2 YFSETQ.

The chain links TRBV5-1 to TRBJ1-1, with D possibly being TRBD1 (5 bases). Germline CDR1 is SGHRS and CDR2 is YFSETQ. The CDR3 sequence is 12 residues long. V was trimmed by 3 bases and J by 10 bases, leaving 13 bases between them. The CDR3 loop is CASSSQGIVAFF. The CDR3 coding sequence is TGCGCCAGCAGCTCGCAGGGTATCGTAGCTTTCTTT.

The genes are TRBV30 and TRBJ2-1, with 15 bases lining up with TRBD2. The germline CDR1 and CDR2 sequences are GTSNPN and SVGIG (reference sequence). This CDR3 region has 13 residues. J lost 7 bases, V lost 5 bases, and 0 bases had no gene match. The CDR3: CAWGTSGRNEQFF. The CDR3 DNA reads TGTGCCTGGGGGACTAGCGGGAGGAATGAGCAGTTCTTC.

This clone was counted once. The V gene is TRBV5-1, the J gene TRBJ2-3, with a weak D call TRBD2 (6 bases). There are 15 residues in the CDR3. Germline CDR1 reads SGHRS; CDR2 reads YFSETQ. Trimming removed 0 bases from V and 3 bases from J, with 11 bases in between. CDR3 residues: CASSLESGGTDTQYF. The CDR3 DNA reads TGCGCCAGCAGCTTGGAATCCGGGGGAACAGATACGCAGTATTTT.

The chain uses TRBV5-1 and TRBJ2-7, with 10 bases fitting TRBD1. V lost 4 bases to trimming and J lost 2 bases; unmatched junction nucleotides: 3. There are 14 residues in the CDR3. The germline gives CDR1 SGHRS, CDR2 YFSETQ. CDR3 coding DNA: TGCGCCAGCAGCGGGGGGACAGGGGCCTACGAGCAGTACTTC. Amino acids: CASSGGTGAYEQYF.

The chain has TRBV19 and TRBJ2-1, with TRBD2 as a possible D gene (6 bases). The CDR3 runs 13 residues. Between the trimmed V and J ends, which lost 6 bases and 4 bases, there was a span of 10 bases. Germline assignment: CDR1 LNHDA and CDR2 SQIVND (reference sequence). The CDR3 DNA reads as TGTGCCAGTAGGAAGACTAGATACAATGAGCAGTTCTTC. Encoded protein: CASRKTRYNEQFF.

The J gene is TRBJ2-1, the V gene TRBV29-1; maybe TRBD2 (7 bases). The germline V gene encodes CDR1 SQVTM and CDR2 ANQGSEA. There are 12 residues in the CDR3. As DNA, the CDR3 is TGCGCGGGGGCCAAGGGGGTCAATGAGCAGTTCTTC. Residues: CAGAKGVNEQFF.

The chain links TRBV30 to TRBJ2-7; 7 bases match TRBD1. Germline lookup yields CDR1 GTSNPN and CDR2 SVGIG (reference sequence). The CDR3 runs to 14 residues. The V and J ends lost 1 base and 1 base, in that order; junction bases with no gene match: 4. The CDR3 protein is CAWSAQGWSYEQYF. The CDR3 DNA reads as TGTGCCTGGAGTGCACAGGGGTGGTCCTACGAGCAGTACTTC.

The rearrangement uses TRBV5-6 and TRBJ2-7, with D possibly matching TRBD2 (5 bases). The CDR3 runs to 15 residues. V lost 3 bases and J lost 4, with 17 bases in between. The V gene's germline CDR1 is SGHDT and CDR2 YYEEEE. CDR3 in DNA: TGTGCCAGCAGCTGGGTCCGGGGTTTTATATACGAGCAGTACTTC. Amino acid sequence: CASSWVRGFIYEQYF.

V is TRBV5-4 and J is TRBJ2-7; TRBD2 matches at 14 bases. This CDR3 region has 16 residues. Germline V gene lookup returns CDR1 SGHNT and CDR2 YYREEE (reference sequence). V was pared by 4 bases and J by 9 bases, with 12 bases of the junction left unmatched. The CDR3 region is CASSPTTSGRAPVQYF. In nucleotides, the CDR3 is TGTGCCAGCAGCCCTACGACTAGCGGGAGGGCCCCCGTGCAGTACTTC.

This clone has a handful of counts. DNA of the CDR3: TGTGCCAGCAGCTTAGACAGGGAGAACACTGAAGCTTTCTTT. It yields the protein CASSLDRENTEAFF. J is TRBJ1-1 and V is TRBV7-9, with a weak D call TRBD1 (6 bases). The CDR3 sequence is 14 residues long. Germline values: CDR1 SEHNR, CDR2 FQNEAQ (reference sequence). The ends were cut back, 1 base at V and 1 base at J, with 7 bases in the middle. Drawing the rest from reference TRBV7-9 and TRBJ1-1, the complete variable domain is DTGVSQNPRHKITKRGQNVTFRCDPISEHNRLYWYRQTLGQGPEFLTYFQNEAQLEKSRLLSDRFSAERPKGSFSTLEIQRTEQGDSAMYLCASSLDRENTEAFFGQGTRLTVV.

The chain recombines TRBV29-1 with TRBJ1-1, with 8 bases matching TRBD1. From germline, CDR1 is SQVTM and CDR2 ANQGSEA. The CDR3 loop spans 15 amino acids. V shed 5 bases and J 1 base; nucleotides not matched to a gene: 9. For the CDR3, the DNA is TGCAGCGTTAGATCGGTGGACAGGGAGAACACTGAAGCTTTCTTT. The encoded protein is CSVRSVDRENTEAFF.

The table lists this clone with a count of one. This chain joins TRBV7-2 and TRBJ2-1; no clear D. Trimming cost V 5 bases and J 5 bases, with 13 bases left between them. CDR3 length: 14 amino acids. CDR1 and CDR2 from the germline V gene are SGHTA and FQGNSA. The DNA of the CDR3 is TGTGCCAGCAGCCCGCGCAACTTCAACAATGAGCAGTTCTTC. This sequence encodes CASSPRNFNNEQFF.

The chain recombines TRBV5-1 with TRBJ1-3, with 7 bases lining up with TRBD1. Germline V gene lookup returns CDR1 SGHRS and CDR2 YFSETQ. This CDR3 has 16 amino acids. Trimming removed 4 bases from V and 0 bases from J; junction bases left unmatched: 7. This CDR3 reads CASSTGTALSGNTIYF. CDR3 in DNA: TGCGCCAGCAGCACCGGGACAGCTCTCTCTGGAAACACCATATATTTT.

The chain recombines TRBV18 with TRBJ2-5, with 11 bases matching TRBD2. The V and J ends lost 2 bases and 2 bases, in that order; junction bases with no gene match: 7. Germline V CDR1 and CDR2: KGHSH, LQKENI. The CDR3 extends over 17 amino acids. As DNA, the CDR3 is TGTGCCAGCTCACCAGCCGCTAGCGGGGGGCGTCAAGAGACCCAGTACTTC. Its translation: CASSPAASGGRQETQYF. Full variable domain (missing parts from reference TRBV18 and TRBJ2-5): NAGVMQNPRHLVRRRGQEARLRCSPMKGHSHVYWYRQLPEEGLKFMVYLQKENIIDESGMPKERFSAEFPKEGPSILRIQQVVRGDSAAYFCASSPAASGGRQETQYFGPGTRLLVL.

The chain has TRBV7-2 and TRBJ2-1, with D unresolved. Germline CDR1 SGHTA, CDR2 FQGNSA. The V gene lost 1 base and the J gene lost 8 bases, with 12 bases spanning the gap. The CDR3 has 14 amino acids. Here the CDR3 reads CASSLGQRWDEQFF. CDR3 in DNA: TGTGCCAGCAGCTTAGGGCAGAGGTGGGATGAGCAGTTCTTC. Combining the CDR3 with reference TRBV7-2 and TRBJ2-1 gives the whole variable domain GAGVSQSPSNKVTEKGKDVELRCDPISGHTALYWYRQSLGQGLEFLIYFQGNSAPDKSGLPSDRFSAERTGGSVSTLTIQRTQQEDSAVYLCASSLGQRWDEQFFGPGTRLTVL.

The chain recombines TRBV20-1 with TRBJ2-7; TRBD2 matches at 8 bases. V shed 0 bases, J shed 12 bases, and the junction held 4 bases outside the gene matches. Germline CDR1 reads DFQATT; CDR2 reads SNEGSKA (reference sequence). This CDR3 contains 11 residues. CDR3 in amino acids: CSARDDSGTYF. CDR3 bases: TGCAGTGCTAGAGATGATAGCGGGACGTACTTC.

The chain carries TRBV5-5 and TRBJ1-2; 9 nucleotides line up with TRBD1. V lost 4 bases, J lost 8 bases, and 9 bases stayed unmatched. Per the germline V gene, CDR1 is SGHKS and CDR2 is YYEKEE (reference sequence). The CDR3 has 14 residues. The CDR3 bases are TGTGCCAGCAGCCGGGACAGGGTCCCATTGGGCTACACCTTC. The encoded protein is CASSRDRVPLGYTF.